Below, 30 T cell receptor beta chains from the same sample are listed, as sequenced in a study of cytomegalovirus exposure and HLA in healthy donors. This PCR relied on a set of 60 Vbeta primers and 13 Jbeta primers. Profiling relied on immunoSEQ multiplex PCR, and the TCRdb table lists in-frame clones only, not all of them. The table for this sample gives over 55,000 clones. Sequenced sample: PBMCs. The receptors derive from a male donor in good health and CMV-seronegative.

The chain joins TRBV7-2 to TRBJ1-2; no clear D. V dropped 2 bases and J dropped 4 bases, with 5 bases sitting between them. The CDR3 is 12 residues long. CDR1 and CDR2 (germline): SGHTA, FQGNSA. CDR3 in DNA: TGTGCCAGCAGCTTATCCAGCTATGGCTACACCTTC. It is translated as CASSLSSYGYTF.

For this clone: This specimen includes other DNA sequences encoding the same CDR3. The chain has TRBV30 and TRBJ2-4, with TRBD1 identical over 11 bases. This CDR3 contains 14 residues. V lost 5 bases and J lost 2; bases outside the gene matches: 2. CDR1 is GTSNPN and CDR2 is SVGIG in the germline V gene (reference sequence). The CDR3 sequence: CAWGTGGSKNIQYF. CDR3 nucleotides: TGTGCCTGGGGGACAGGGGGATCCAAAAACATTCAGTACTTC.

Regarding this clone: One junction end disagrees with the germline gene, perhaps due to a read error. The rearrangement uses TRBV30 and TRBJ2-5; either TRBD1 or TRBD2 may fit D (5 bases each). Germline V gene sequence: CDR1 GTSNPN, CDR2 SVGIG (reference sequence). The length of the CDR3 is 15 residues. The DNA of the CDR3 is TGTGCCGGGAGTGGCTTTGGGGCGGCCGGGGAGACCCAGTACTTC. It is translated as CAGSGFGAAGETQYF.

About this clone: Within the sample, other DNA sequences also encode this same CDR3. The chain couples TRBV19 to TRBJ1-1; no clear D. The CDR3 is made up of 10 amino acids. The germline CDR1 and CDR2 sequences are LNHDA and SQIVND (reference sequence). The CDR3 DNA reads TGTGCAAGTTATCGCACTGAAGCTTTCTTT. It translates to CASYRTEAFF.

The V call is TRBV28, the J call TRBJ1-4, with TRBD1 matching 10 bases. The CDR3 has 16 amino acids. Per the germline V gene, CDR1 is MDHEN and CDR2 is SYDVKM. The J segment lost 2 bases and the V segment lost 5 bases, leaving 5 bases of the junction unmatched. Here the CDR3 reads CASSRQGAATNEKLFF. CDR3 bases: TGTGCCAGCAGTCGACAGGGGGCTGCGACTAATGAAAAACTGTTTTTT.

CDR3 DNA: TGCGCCAGCATGGGGCGGGGGTATGACCACGAGCAGTACTTC. Its protein is CASMGRGYDHEQYF. V usage is TRBV10-2 and J usage is TRBJ2-7, with 7 bases lining up with TRBD2. The CDR3 runs 14 residues. With V trimmed by 7 bases and J by 5 bases, 11 bases remained unmatched. The germline gives CDR1 WSHSY, CDR2 SAAADI.

For this clone: Other DNA sequences of this sample code for an identical CDR3. The rearrangement links TRBV2 to TRBJ1-1, with 8 bases that match TRBD1. V lost 6 bases and J lost 2; bases outside the gene matches: 2. Germline lookup yields CDR1 SNHLY and CDR2 FYNNEI. The CDR3 consists of 13 residues. The CDR3 is CASRDRVNTEAFF. Written as DNA, the CDR3 is TGTGCCAGCAGGGACAGGGTTAACACTGAAGCTTTCTTT.

The V and J genes are TRBV10-3 and TRBJ2-5; 13 bases line up with TRBD2. Gene TRBJ2-7 matches the end of the DNA better, so the J call may be wrong. This CDR3 is built from 16 residues. Germline V gene lookup returns CDR1 ENHRY and CDR2 SYGVKD. The chain's CDR3 is CAISDPTSGRAGEQYF. Here the CDR3 DNA reads TGTGCCATCAGTGACCCCACTAGCGGGAGGGCCGGCGAGCAGTACTTC.

The chain joins TRBV4-2 to TRBJ2-4, with 11 bases lining up with TRBD2. The CDR3 consists of 15 residues. The V segment lost 1 base and the J segment 6 bases; nucleotides outside the gene matches: 2. Germline-derived CDR1 and CDR2 are LGHNA and YNFKEQ. As DNA, the CDR3 is TGTGCCAGCAGCCAAGGTGGGACTAGCGGAAACATTCAGTACTTC. Translation gives CASSQGGTSGNIQYF.

Regarding this clone: Sequence at one end of the junction differs from germline and may be a read error. The rearrangement uses TRBV6-5 and TRBJ1-2, with D tentatively TRBD1 (5 bases). The germline V gene has CDR1 MNHEY and CDR2 SVGAGI. The CDR3 consists of 11 residues. CDR3 amino acids: CARSSGNGYTF. CDR3 coding DNA: TGTGCCAGAAGTTCAGGGAATGGCTACACCTTC.

This rearrangement joins TRBV5-1 to TRBJ2-7, with D uncertain. Germline CDR1 reads SGHRS; CDR2 reads YFSETQ. V lost 1 base and J 0 bases, leaving 8 bases between the germline ends. The CDR3 runs 14 residues. In DNA form, the CDR3 reads TGCGCCAGCAGCTTGCTCCCCTTCTCCTACGAGCAGTACTTC. It yields the protein CASSLLPFSYEQYF.

The chain recombines TRBV30 with TRBJ2-2, with 10 nucleotides matching TRBD2. The CDR3 runs to 16 residues. Per germline, CDR1 GTSNPN and CDR2 SVGIG (reference sequence). V dropped 4 bases and J dropped 7; count of bases not matched to a gene: 12. The DNA of the CDR3 is TGTGCCTGGAAGGGGAGCGGGGGGGCTTCGGTCGGGGAGCTGTTTTTT. Its translation is CAWKGSGGASVGELFF.

The chain carries TRBV7-2 and TRBJ2-1; D is unresolved. CDR1 and CDR2 (germline): SGHTA, FQGNSA. Trimming removed 1 base from V and 0 bases from J, with 10 bases in between. The CDR3 length is 16 residues. CDR3 sequence (DNA): TGTGCCAGCAGCTTAGTCGCAGGATCCTCCTACAATGAGCAGTTCTTC. This translates into CASSLVAGSSYNEQFF.

The chain carries TRBV6-5 and TRBJ2-1; weak D call: TRBD2 (6 bases). The length of the CDR3 is 15 residues. With 5 bases removed from V and 5 bases from J, the gap between germline ends came to 16 bases. CDR1 MNHEY and CDR2 SVGAGI come from the germline V gene. CDR3 sequence (DNA): TGTGCCAGCAGTAAGACCGGGACGGGAGACAATGAGCAGTTCTTC. It specifies CASSKTGTGDNEQFF.

The rearrangement uses TRBV28 and TRBJ1-1, with 10 bases aligning to TRBD1. V lost 5 bases to trimming and J lost 5 bases; unmatched junction nucleotides: 8. Germline V lookup: CDR1 MDHEN, CDR2 SYDVKM. The CDR3 loop spans 15 amino acids. The CDR3 bases are TGTGCCAGCAGTCCGAGACAGGGGGCTTGGACTGAAGCTTTCTTT. Translating it yields CASSPRQGAWTEAFF.

The chain carries TRBV11-2 and TRBJ1-2; 7 bases match TRBD1. This CDR3 is built from 15 residues. Germline CDR1 SGHAT, CDR2 FQNNGV. J lost 3 bases, V lost 3 bases, and 7 bases had no gene match. This CDR3 is CASSLGPGQHYGYTF. In DNA, the CDR3 is TGTGCCAGCAGCTTGGGACCGGGACAGCACTATGGCTACACCTTC. The variable domain in full, completed from reference TRBV11-2 and TRBJ1-2, reads EAGVAQSPRYKIIEKRQSVAFWCNPISGHATLYWYQQILGQGPKLLIQFQNNGVVDDSQLPKDRFSAERLKGVDSTLKIQPAKLEDSAVYLCASSLGPGQHYGYTFGSGTRLTVV.

The V and J genes are TRBV28 and TRBJ2-5; D possibly corresponds to TRBD2 (5 bases). There are 14 residues in the CDR3. Germline V gene lookup returns CDR1 MDHEN and CDR2 SYDVKM. The V end lost 6 bases, the J end lost 4 bases, and 15 bases lay between the germline ends. The DNA for the CDR3 is TGTGCCAGCAGCCTTTGGTCCGGAGGAGAGACCCAGTACTTC. Translation: CASSLWSGGETQYF.

On this clone itself: This sample also contains other DNA sequences that code for the same CDR3. The rearrangement uses TRBV18 and TRBJ1-6; perhaps TRBD1 as D (6 bases). The CDR3 runs 15 residues. The V end lost 5 bases, the J end lost 9 bases, and 17 bases lay between the germline ends. The germline gives CDR1 KGHSH, CDR2 LQKENI. For the CDR3, the DNA is TGTGCCAGCTCAGATCGGACAGAGGCGAGTTCACCCCTCCACTTT. Its protein is CASSDRTEASSPLHF.

This chain uses TRBV7-2 with TRBJ2-7; 9 bases align to TRBD1. This CDR3 contains 15 residues. Germline CDR1 and CDR2: SGHTA and FQGNSA. With 4 bases clipped from V and 3 bases from J, the junction kept 7 bases outside the gene matches. Here the CDR3 reads CASSYSGTGSYEQYF. For the CDR3, the DNA is TGTGCCAGCAGCTACTCCGGGACAGGGAGCTACGAGCAGTACTTC.

This rearrangement joins TRBV27 to TRBJ2-3, with a weak D call TRBD1 (5 bases). The CDR3 runs 14 residues. The V gene lost 6 bases and the J gene lost 0 bases, with 10 bases spanning the gap. The germline V gene has CDR1 MNHEY and CDR2 SMNVEV (reference sequence). The CDR3 DNA is TGTGCCAGCAGAGTAGGACATAGCACAGATACGCAGTATTTT. Its protein product is CASRVGHSTDTQYF.

On this clone: In the same sample, other DNA sequences code for this CDR3. The chain links TRBV4-2 to TRBJ1-4; 7 bases line up with TRBD1. From germline, CDR1 is LGHNA and CDR2 YNFKEQ. CDR3 size: 20 residues. The ends lost 4 bases at V and 7 bases at J; junction bases unmatched: 24. DNA for the CDR3: TGTGCCAGCAGCCGCAGAGGGGACAGCCAAATGGGGATTGGAGTTGAAAAACTGTTTTTT. Translated: CASSRRGDSQMGIGVEKLFF.

This chain joins TRBV27 and TRBJ1-6; TRBD1 matches at 7 bases. CDR1 MNHEY and CDR2 SMNVEV come from the germline V gene (reference sequence). The CDR3 is 15 amino acids. J was trimmed by 10 bases and V by 4 bases; bases with no gene match: 10. The CDR3 coding sequence is TGTGCCAGCAGTTCCACCGACAGGGTGCGGTCACCCCTCCACTTT. It specifies CASSSTDRVRSPLHF.

The chain links TRBV4-2 to TRBJ2-3, with D possibly being TRBD2 (6 bases). Germline assignment: CDR1 LGHNA and CDR2 YNFKEQ. This CDR3 region has 16 residues. Trimming left V 1 base short and J 2 bases short, with 13 bases between. The CDR3 coding sequence is TGTGCCAGCAGCCAAGGGAATAGCGGAAACACAGATACGCAGTATTTT. Encoded protein: CASSQGNSGNTDTQYF.

CDR3 sequence (DNA): TGTGCCAGCAGCTTGGCCGCAGGCAGGGCTTTCTTT. It codes for CASSLAAGRAFF. The chain links TRBV5-5 to TRBJ1-1, with D unclear. The CDR3 is 12 amino acids. V was clipped by 0 bases and J by 11 bases, with 11 bases between them. The germline V gene has CDR1 SGHKS and CDR2 YYEKEE (reference sequence).

The chain links TRBV5-4 to TRBJ2-7; D call uncertain. Per germline, CDR1 SGHNT and CDR2 YYREEE (reference sequence). The CDR3 sequence is 11 residues long. V dropped 3 bases and J dropped 6 bases, with 7 bases sitting between them. Here the CDR3 reads CASSSIGEQYF. CDR3 DNA: TGTGCCAGCAGCTCAATCGGCGAGCAGTACTTC.

The V gene is TRBV4-2, the J gene TRBJ1-5; D unresolved. Between the trimmed V and J ends, which lost 1 base and 5 bases, there was a span of 12 bases. From germline, CDR1 is LGHNA and CDR2 YNFKEQ. The CDR3 contains 15 residues. In nucleotides, the CDR3 is TGTGCCAGCAGCCAAGCCGATAGCGCCTATCAGCCCCAGCATTTT. Translating it yields CASSQADSAYQPQHF.

The chain uses TRBV2 and TRBJ1-6; the match to TRBD1 covers 7 bases. The CDR3 is 15 residues long. Germline loops: CDR1 SNHLY, CDR2 FYNNEI. Losses at the gene ends were 3 bases for V and 10 bases for J; bases not matched to a gene: 9. The CDR3 nucleotides are TGTGCCAGCAGTGAGAGCAGGGGGTTTATGTCACCCCTCCACTTT. Translating it yields CASSESRGFMSPLHF.

This sequence joins TRBV29-1 and TRBJ1-1; D is undetermined. The germline V and J ends were trimmed by 3 bases and 1 base, with 9 bases remaining between them. The CDR3 consists of 13 residues. Looked up from germline, CDR1 is SQVTM and CDR2 is ANQGSEA. This CDR3 is CSVDTPENTEAFF. The DNA for the CDR3 is TGCAGCGTTGACACCCCAGAGAACACTGAAGCTTTCTTT.

CDR3 bases: TGTGCCAGCAGTTTATTATTGGGAATAGGGGGGGTGGGCGAGCAGTACTTC. Translating gives CASSLLLGIGGVGEQYF. This chain links TRBV28 with TRBJ2-7; D is possibly TRBD2 (7 bases). Germline-derived CDR1 and CDR2 are MDHEN and SYDVKM. The V end lost 1 base, the J end lost 6 bases, and 22 bases lay between the germline ends. The CDR3 is made up of 17 amino acids.

The chain has TRBV18 and TRBJ1-2, with 10 bases lining up with TRBD1. Germline V gives CDR1 KGHSH, CDR2 LQKENI. There are 17 residues in the CDR3. J was trimmed by 2 bases and V by 3 bases; bases with no gene match: 9. This CDR3 reads CASSPRDRGRLNYGYTF. CDR3 DNA sequence: TGTGCCAGCTCACCCCGCGACAGGGGGCGACTGAACTATGGCTACACCTTC.